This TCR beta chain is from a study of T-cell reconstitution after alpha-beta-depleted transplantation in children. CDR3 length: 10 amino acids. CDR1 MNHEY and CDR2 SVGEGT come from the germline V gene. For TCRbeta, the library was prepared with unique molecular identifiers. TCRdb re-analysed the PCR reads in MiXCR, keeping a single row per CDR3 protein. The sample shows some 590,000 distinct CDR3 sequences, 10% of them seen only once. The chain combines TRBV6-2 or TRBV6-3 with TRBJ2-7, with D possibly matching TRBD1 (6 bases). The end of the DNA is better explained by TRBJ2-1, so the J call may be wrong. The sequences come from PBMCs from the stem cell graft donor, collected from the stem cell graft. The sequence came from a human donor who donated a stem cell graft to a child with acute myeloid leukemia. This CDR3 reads CASSSGVQFF. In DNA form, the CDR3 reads TGTGCCAGCAGTTCAGGGGTACAGTTCTTC.